This record concerns one T cell receptor (beta chain) sequence. Antigen unknown. The junction shows a germline mismatch at one end, possibly a read error. Primers included in the PCR were 60 Vbeta and 13 Jbeta primers. Data came from immunoSEQ multiplex PCR; TCRdb stores just in-frame clones and leaves some out. The table lists more than 150,000 clones, 80% to 90% of them singletons. The data were taken from a study of cytomegalovirus exposure and HLA in healthy donors. The overall study: Unique TCRs from HLA-typed donors, 65 million to 85 million of them, were held in an early data release.

Study-wide results and caveats: Later genetic work tied a missense DCLRE1C variant to beta-chain V and J trimming. Many donors shared some public TCRs, even though most TCR sequences were rare. Clonal expansion, a later analysis showed, was greater in HLA-associated TCR beta chains than in equally common others.

The sequencing sample was made of PBMCs. This TCR was recovered from a young man in good health and CMV-seropositive.

In DNA form, the CDR3 reads TGTGCCAGCAGCCTAGCGTCGGGGGGCACTGAAGCTTTCTTT. Protein product: CASSLASGGTEAFF. The chain uses TRBV7-2 and TRBJ1-1; D is perhaps TRBD1 (5 bases). CDR1 and CDR2 from the germline V gene are SGHTA and FQGNSA. This CDR3 spans 14 amino acids.